A single sample is the source of the 28 T cell receptor beta chains below, sequenced in a study of cytomegalovirus exposure and HLA in healthy donors. The PCR made use of 60 Vbeta and 13 Jbeta primers. Profiled with immunoSEQ multiplex PCR; TCRdb holds only in-frame clones, not every one. The sample includes some 100,000 clones, 75% to 85% of them seen just once. Sequencing input: PBMCs. All receptors come from a female donor in good health and CMV-seropositive.

The chain employs TRBV7-8 and TRBJ2-3; 14 bases are shared with TRBD2. This CDR3 is 19 amino acids long. In germline, CDR1 is SGHVS, CDR2 FQNEAQ. Trimming removed 5 bases from V and 4 bases from J; junction bases left unmatched: 14. CDR3 in DNA: TGTGCCAGCAGCCGGCTGGGGGGACTAGCGGGAGCCAGTGCAGATACGCAGTATTTT. Encoded protein: CASSRLGGLAGASADTQYF.

The chain couples TRBV5-5 to TRBJ1-1; no clear D. Germline-derived CDR1 and CDR2 are SGHKS and YYEKEE (reference sequence). The CDR3 sequence is 15 residues long. V was trimmed by 0 bases and J by 0 bases, leaving 9 bases between them. CDR3 residues: CASSLAGSLNTEAFF. The CDR3 region has the DNA TGTGCCAGCAGCTTGGCGGGGTCCCTGAACACTGAAGCTTTCTTT.

A remark on this clone: Mismatch with germline at one junction end may stem from a read error. The rearrangement links TRBV7-8 to TRBJ1-1; tentative D call: TRBD1 (6 bases). There are 14 residues in the CDR3. Germline V gene data show CDR1 as SGHVS and CDR2 as FQNEAQ. CDR3: CASTLVQGLGVAFF. CDR3 bases: TGTGCCAGCACCTTAGTACAGGGCTTGGGCGTAGCTTTCTTT.

The chain combines TRBV2 with TRBJ2-3, with TRBD2 matching over 7 bases. CDR1 is SNHLY and CDR2 is FYNNEI in the germline V gene. V was clipped by 4 bases and J by 2 bases; unmatched bases: 3. The CDR3 length is 14 residues. The CDR3 sequence is CASSVAGVTDTQYF. CDR3 sequence (DNA): TGTGCCAGCAGTGTCGCGGGGGTCACAGATACGCAGTATTTT.

The table lists this clone with a count of one. The chain couples TRBV18 to TRBJ2-1; 8 bases agree with TRBD2. V was clipped by 0 bases and J by 7 bases; unmatched bases: 5. Germline lookup yields CDR1 KGHSH and CDR2 LQKENI. The CDR3 has 15 amino acids. CDR3 in DNA: TGTGCCAGCTCACCACCTAGCGGGGTCTGGAATGAGCAGTTCTTC. This gives the protein CASSPPSGVWNEQFF.

V and J are TRBV6-5 and TRBJ1-6, with 9 bases that match TRBD1. This CDR3 comprises 14 residues. Germline values: CDR1 MNHEY, CDR2 SVGAGI. V trimming: 6 bases; J trimming: 10 bases; junction bases outside the gene matches: 7. Written as DNA, the CDR3 is TGTGCCAGCAGCAGCGACAGGGGGTCCTCACCCCTCCACTTT. The encoded protein is CASSSDRGSSPLHF.

The chain links TRBV6-5 to TRBJ2-2; TRBD1 matches at 7 bases. This CDR3 contains 13 residues. With V trimmed by 5 bases and J by 5 bases, 2 bases remained unmatched. Germline V CDR1 and CDR2: MNHEY, SVGAGI. CDR3 sequence: CASSTTGTGELFF. In nucleotides, the CDR3 is TGTGCCAGCAGTACGACAGGGACCGGGGAGCTGTTTTTT.

The gene calls are TRBV15 and TRBJ1-5, with 9 bases that match TRBD1. The junction had 10 bases not matched to a gene; V was cut back by 0 bases and J by 1 base. The germline CDR1 and CDR2 sequences are LNHNV and YYDKDF (reference sequence). The CDR3 sequence is 19 residues long. This CDR3 is CATSRDPGTGQVSNQPQHF. In DNA, the CDR3 is TGTGCCACCAGCAGAGATCCAGGGACAGGGCAAGTCAGCAATCAGCCCCAGCATTTT.

The chain carries TRBV30 and TRBJ2-2, with 10 bases lining up with TRBD2. V shed 1 base and J 6 bases; nucleotides not matched to a gene: 5. Looked up from germline, CDR1 is GTSNPN and CDR2 is SVGIG (reference sequence). This CDR3 is built from 15 residues. The CDR3 protein is CAWSESGRAAGELFF. The CDR3 bases are TGTGCCTGGAGTGAGAGCGGGAGGGCCGCCGGGGAGCTGTTTTTT.

Notes on this clone: One end of the junction is discordant with germline, which a read error may explain. The CDR3 region has the DNA TGTTCCAGCAGCTTAGGGGCTAGCGGGAGTCGCACAGATACGCAGTATTTT. Protein sequence: CSSSLGASGSRTDTQYF. The genes are TRBV7-9 and TRBJ2-3; 10 bases fit TRBD2. Germline V gene lookup returns CDR1 SEHNR and CDR2 FQNEAQ (reference sequence). The CDR3 covers 17 residues.

The chain employs TRBV10-3 and TRBJ2-2; 9 bases agree with TRBD1. Germline V gene lookup returns CDR1 ENHRY and CDR2 SYGVKD. The CDR3 is made up of 17 amino acids. The V segment lost 0 bases and the J segment 5 bases; nucleotides outside the gene matches: 7. Here the CDR3 DNA reads TGTGCCATCAGTGAGTCTTGGGGACAGGGCCCGACCGGGGAGCTGTTTTTT. Residues: CAISESWGQGPTGELFF.

This clone has more than one count but fewer than ten. The rearrangement links TRBV11-2 to TRBJ2-6; D gene uncertain. The germline V gene encodes CDR1 SGHAT and CDR2 FQNNGV. This CDR3 is 14 amino acids long. Trimming removed 5 bases at V and 1 base at J, with 6 bases between. The CDR3 coding sequence is TGTGCCAGCAGCCCCCGGTCTGGGGCCAACGTCCTGACTTTC. It yields the protein CASSPRSGANVLTF.

The gene calls are TRBV5-4 and TRBJ2-1; D possibly corresponds to TRBD2 (5 bases). Trimming stripped 3 bases from V and 0 bases from J, with 10 bases between. CDR1 and CDR2 from the germline V gene are SGHNT and YYREEE (reference sequence). The CDR3 totals 15 residues. CDR3 nucleotide sequence: TGTGCCAGCAGCTCCGACTATAGCTCCTACAATGAGCAGTTCTTC. It translates to CASSSDYSSYNEQFF.

V usage is TRBV9 and J usage is TRBJ2-4; tentatively, D is TRBD2 (6 bases). This CDR3 has 16 residues. Germline CDR1 SGDLS, CDR2 YYNGEE. The V end lost 0 bases, the J end lost 0 bases, and 10 bases lay between the germline ends. CDR3 amino acids: CASSVAGGLAKNIQYF. The CDR3 bases are TGTGCCAGCAGCGTAGCTGGGGGACTAGCCAAAAACATTCAGTACTTC.

V usage is TRBV30 and J usage is TRBJ2-7; no reliable D call. Germline CDR1 reads GTSNPN; CDR2 reads SVGIG (reference sequence). CDR3 length: 16 residues. V was cut by 4 bases and J by 0 bases, with 19 bases left in between. CDR3 nucleotides: TGTGCCTGGACCGCCTCGGCAGGCCGATTCTCCTACGAGCAGTACTTC. Protein sequence: CAWTASAGRFSYEQYF.

This chain links TRBV5-1 with TRBJ2-5, with 7 nucleotides matching TRBD1. From germline, CDR1 is SGHRS and CDR2 YFSETQ. V shed 4 bases, J shed 5 bases, and the junction held 5 bases outside the gene matches. The CDR3 runs 13 residues. The CDR3 protein is CASSPGTVETQYF. The CDR3 nucleotides read TGCGCCAGCAGCCCCGGGACAGTGGAGACCCAGTACTTC.

The CDR3 reads CATSRDPPGGDEKLFF. CDR3 in DNA: TGTGCCACCAGCAGAGATCCTCCCGGCGGGGATGAAAAACTGTTTTTT. This chain joins TRBV15 and TRBJ1-4; D gene unclear. Germline CDR1 is LNHNV and CDR2 is YYDKDF (reference sequence). There are 16 residues in the CDR3. With 0 bases removed from V and 6 bases from J, the gap between germline ends came to 14 bases.

The rearrangement links TRBV10-1 to TRBJ2-5; 7 bases are a match to TRBD2. The CDR3 has 17 amino acids. The germline CDR1 and CDR2 sequences are WNHNN and SYGVQD (reference sequence). Trimming at V came to 0 bases and at J to 4 bases, leaving 11 bases not matched to a gene. Here the CDR3 reads CASSESGLAANRETQYF. CDR3 nucleotide sequence: TGCGCCAGCAGTGAGTCGGGGCTAGCGGCCAATAGAGAGACCCAGTACTTC.

This clone was seen a few times. Mismatch with germline at one junction end may stem from a read error. The chain has TRBV19 and TRBJ2-6, with D possibly being TRBD1 (5 bases). The CDR3 is 15 residues long. Per germline, CDR1 LNHDA and CDR2 SQIVND (reference sequence). CDR3 amino acids: CASRDPHSGANGLTF. DNA for the CDR3: TGTGCCAGTAGGGACCCACACTCTGGGGCCAACGGCCTGACTTTC.

CDR3 loop: CASSLALTGLSEKLFF. The CDR3 bases are TGTGCCAGCAGCTTAGCGCTCACGGGTTTAAGCGAAAAACTGTTTTTT. The V call is TRBV7-9, the J call TRBJ1-4; D ambiguous. In germline, CDR1 is SEHNR, CDR2 FQNEAQ (reference sequence). This CDR3 is 16 amino acids long. Trimming removed 0 bases from V and 8 bases from J, with 16 bases in between.

The rearrangement links TRBV13 to TRBJ1-4; D is uncertain. The CDR3 has 14 amino acids. Germline lookup yields CDR1 PRHDT and CDR2 FYEKMQ (reference sequence). V gave up 2 bases and J gave up 7 bases, with 11 bases separating them. CDR3 DNA: TGTGCCAGCAGCTTACTCCAGGAAGGTGAAAAACTGTTTTTT. Encoded protein: CASSLLQEGEKLFF.

The gene calls are TRBV10-1 and TRBJ2-7; TRBD1 matches at 10 bases. With 7 bases clipped from V and 3 bases from J, the junction kept 6 bases outside the gene matches. CDR3 length equals 14 residues. The germline CDR1 and CDR2 sequences are WNHNN and SYGVQD (reference sequence). This CDR3 reads CASMPGQGSYEQYF. The CDR3 DNA reads as TGCGCCAGCATGCCGGGACAGGGGAGCTACGAGCAGTACTTC.

This chain uses TRBV14 with TRBJ1-2; D is undetermined. V lost 3 bases and J 7 bases, leaving 9 bases between the germline ends. This CDR3 region has 12 residues. Germline V gene data show CDR1 as SGHDN and CDR2 as FVKESK. CDR3: CASSQARGGYTF. The CDR3 DNA reads as TGTGCCAGCAGCCAGGCTCGGGGTGGCTACACCTTC. Together with reference TRBV14 and TRBJ1-2, the CDR3 gives the full variable domain: EAGVTQFPSHSVIEKGQTVTLRCDPISGHDNLYWYRRVMGKEIKFLLHFVKESKQDESGMPNNRFLAERTGGTYSTLKVQPAELEDSGVYFCASSQARGGYTFGSGTRLTVV.

The chain is built from TRBV6-6 and TRBJ2-3; weak D call: TRBD2 (6 bases). V shed 0 bases and J shed 2 bases, with 9 bases lying between them. This CDR3 contains 15 residues. Germline V gene sequence: CDR1 MNHNY, CDR2 SVGAGI (reference sequence). The CDR3 here is CASSYSAGITDTQYF. The CDR3 DNA is TGTGCCAGCAGTTACTCGGCGGGGATCACAGATACGCAGTATTTT.

This clone was observed a handful of times. The genes are TRBV30 and TRBJ2-7; 7 bases align to TRBD2. V was pared by 0 bases and J by 5 bases, with 16 bases of the junction left unmatched. This CDR3 spans 17 amino acids. The germline V gene encodes CDR1 GTSNPN and CDR2 SVGIG (reference sequence). The DNA for the CDR3 is TGTGCCTGGAGTGTACGGGTCGGGAGGAACTTATACGACGAGCAGTACTTC. Encoded protein: CAWSVRVGRNLYDEQYF.

This clone was recorded only once. The chain combines TRBV5-1 with TRBJ2-3; 8 positions agree with TRBD2. The CDR3 is 16 amino acids. V was clipped by 4 bases and J by 0 bases; unmatched bases: 7. In germline, CDR1 is SGHRS, CDR2 YFSETQ. CDR3 bases: TGCGCCAGCAGCGGTGTAGCGGGGACAAGCACAGATACGCAGTATTTT. It encodes CASSGVAGTSTDTQYF.

The chain uses TRBV5-1 and TRBJ2-6, with D uncertain. The germline V and J ends were trimmed by 1 base and 4 bases, with 9 bases remaining between them. Per the germline V gene, CDR1 is SGHRS and CDR2 is YFSETQ. The CDR3 extends over 15 amino acids. CDR3 in DNA: TGCGCCAGCAGCTTGCCTCGTAGAGGGGCCAACGTCCTGACTTTC. It encodes CASSLPRRGANVLTF.

V and J are TRBV27 and TRBJ2-1, with 15 bases that match TRBD2. Unmatched junction bases numbered 1, after V lost 4 bases and J lost 9 bases. Germline values: CDR1 MNHEY, CDR2 SMNVEV (reference sequence). The CDR3 sequence is 14 residues long. CDR3 loop: CASSWTSGRGEQFF. The CDR3 DNA reads as TGTGCCAGCAGTTGGACTAGCGGGAGGGGTGAGCAGTTCTTC.